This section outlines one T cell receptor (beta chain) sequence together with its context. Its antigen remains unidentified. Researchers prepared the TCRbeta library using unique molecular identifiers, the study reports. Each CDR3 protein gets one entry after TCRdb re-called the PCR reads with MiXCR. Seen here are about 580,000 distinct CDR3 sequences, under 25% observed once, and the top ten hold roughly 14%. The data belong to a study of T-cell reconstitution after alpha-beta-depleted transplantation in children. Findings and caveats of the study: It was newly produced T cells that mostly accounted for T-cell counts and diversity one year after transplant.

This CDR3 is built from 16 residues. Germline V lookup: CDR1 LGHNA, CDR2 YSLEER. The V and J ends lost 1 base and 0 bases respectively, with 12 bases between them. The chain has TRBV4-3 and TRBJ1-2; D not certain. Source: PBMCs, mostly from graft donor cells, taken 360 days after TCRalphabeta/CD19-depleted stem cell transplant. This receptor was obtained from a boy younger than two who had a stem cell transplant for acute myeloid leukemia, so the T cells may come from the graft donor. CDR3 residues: CASSQGHWDSNYGYTF. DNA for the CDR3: TGCGCCAGCAGCCAAGGGCATTGGGATTCTAACTATGGCTACACCTTC.